The TCR beta chain described here comes from a study of beta chain features in type 1 diabetes. The V and J ends lost 7 bases and 6 bases, in that order; junction bases with no gene match: 6. Germline V lookup: CDR1 SGDLS, CDR2 YYNGEE. CDR3 length: 14 amino acids. This clone has just a few counts. TCRB transcripts that were expressed got sequenced, as all of the isolated RNA had been reverse transcribed. Sequencing was performed with immunoSEQ multiplex PCR; in TCRdb, only in-frame clones are kept and a portion is missing. Of 350,000 to 400,000 clones listed, around 15% are singletons. The TCR comes from a woman aged 18 to 35 in good health. This chain uses TRBV9 with TRBJ2-2; the match to TRBD1 covers 10 bases. The sequenced sample was naive CD4+ T cells from blood. The CDR3 bases are TGTGCCAGCCGGGGACAGGGGAGTTCCGGGGAGCTGTTTTTT. This translates into CASRGQGSSGELFF.